This passage covers 8 T cell receptor beta chains from one sample sequenced in a study of tumor-infiltrating lymphocytes in primary liver carcinoma. Priming with a constant-region primer yielded TCR beta cDNA from 450 to 600 ng total RNA. ARM-PCR was slightly modified, and three nested multiplex PCR rounds with it gave rise to the TCR beta libraries. Two initial PCR rounds of ten to eleven cycles each paired TRBV1-TRBV30 forward primers with a C-beta reverse primer. TCRdb ran MiXCR on the multiplex PCR reads and lists one entry per CDR3 protein. This table has roughly 49,000 distinct CDR3 sequences, around 77% appearing once. Investigators took RNA and DNA out together from about 21-30 mg of unsorted bulk tissue. What was sequenced was liver tumor tissue from sampling region 5. Subset specified: tumor region T5, tumor centre. The receptors stem from a middle-aged man with primary liver carcinoma and hepatitis B virus infection.

With regard to this clonotype: Given the absence of the conserved phenylalanine or tryptophan at the CDR3 end, a read error is likely. This rearrangement joins TRBV12-3 or TRBV12-4 to TRBJ2-5, with D perhaps matching TRBD1 or TRBD2 (7 bases each). Deletions cut 7 bases from V and 8 bases from J, with 17 bases between. This CDR3 contains 13 residues. CDR3 DNA sequence: TGTGCCAGCAACCGAAGCGGGACAGAAACCCAGTACTTG. Its protein is CASNRSGTETQYL.

Regarding this clonotype: A much larger clone differs by one base, so this may be a read error. This chain links TRBV20-1 with TRBJ2-3, with D hard to call. CDR3 length equals 13 residues. The V and J ends lost 7 bases and 4 bases respectively, with 15 bases between them. CDR1 is DFQATT and CDR2 is SNEGSKA in the germline V gene (reference sequence). CDR3 in amino acids: CSGIRAGADTQYF. The CDR3 DNA reads as TGCAGTGGAATCCGGGCAGGCGCAGATACGCAGTATTTT.

This clonotype was counted once. The junction does not match germline at one end; this may be a read error. The chain is built from TRBV11-1 and TRBJ2-3; D assignment may be TRBD1 or TRBD2 (5 bases each). Germline V gives CDR1 SGHAT, CDR2 FQDESV (reference sequence). The CDR3 is made up of 19 amino acids. The CDR3: CASNSGGSSVGARTDTQYF. CDR3 nucleotides: TGTGCCAGCAACTCTGGGGGAAGCTCTGTTGGAGCCCGAACAGATACGCAGTACTTT. Full variable domain (missing parts from reference TRBV11-1 and TRBJ2-3): EAEVAQSPRYKITEKSQAVAFWCDPISGHATLYWYRQILGQGPELLVQFQDESVVDDSQLPKDRFSAERLKGVDSTLKIQPAELGDSAMYLCASNSGGSSVGARTDTQYFGPGTRLTVL.

This clonotype was seen a handful of times. This chain connects TRBV7-2 to TRBJ1-1; no firm D call. CDR3 length: 13 residues. The ends were cut back, 3 bases at V and 10 bases at J, with 15 bases in the middle. Germline CDR1 reads SGHTA; CDR2 reads FQGNSA. CDR3 residues: CASSFRPSGVAFF. The CDR3 region has the DNA TGTGCCAGCAGCTTTAGACCAAGTGGAGTAGCTTTCTTT. The variable domain in full, with the rest retrieved from reference TRBV7-2 and TRBJ1-1, is GAGVSQSPSNKVTEKGKDVELRCDPISGHTALYWYRQSLGQGLEFLIYFQGNSAPDKSGLPSDRFSAERTGGSVSTLTIQRTQQEDSAVYLCASSFRPSGVAFFGQGTRLTVV.

With respect to this clonotype: A read error may produce the germline difference seen at one junction end. The rearrangement uses TRBV2 and TRBJ2-7; D remains ambiguous. The CDR3 consists of 12 residues. Germline assignment: CDR1 SNHLY and CDR2 FYNNEI. Here the CDR3 reads CANSVQDREQYF. Written as DNA, the CDR3 is TGTGCCAACAGTGTCCAGGACCGCGAGCAGTACTTC.

This clonotype was recorded a few times. One end of the junction fails to match germline, which may point to a read error. The rearrangement uses TRBV30 and TRBJ2-2, with D possibly called TRBD1 or TRBD2 (5 bases each). The CDR3 covers 14 residues. The germline V gene encodes CDR1 GTSNPN and CDR2 SVGIG (reference sequence). The CDR3 loop reads CAWRGQEDTGELLF. DNA for the CDR3: TGTGCCTGGAGAGGTCAGGAGGACACCGGGGAGTTGTTGTTT. Variable domain in full (rest from reference TRBV30 and TRBJ2-2): SQTIHQWPATLVQPVGSPLSLECTVEGTSNPNLYWYRQAAGRGLQLLFYSVGIGQISSEVPQNLSASRPQDRQFILSSKKLLLSDSGFYLCAWRGQEDTGELLFGEGSRLTVL.

The rearrangement links TRBV14 to TRBJ2-7; TRBD2 aligns across 12 bases. Per germline, CDR1 SGHDN and CDR2 FVKESK. Trimming at V came to 11 bases and at J to 6 bases, leaving 8 bases not matched to a gene. This CDR3 is 13 amino acids long. The CDR3 nucleotides read TGTGCCTGCGCGGCTAGCGGGAGGGGCGAGCAGTACTTC. It translates to CACAASGRGEQYF.

About this clonotype itself: An end of the junction does not agree with germline; a read error may underlie this. The chain couples TRBV14 to TRBJ2-1; 8 bases are a match to TRBD2. CDR1 and CDR2 from the germline V gene are SGHDN and FVKESK. The CDR3 runs 16 residues. The CDR3 is CTSSAVAGWVNNGQFF. CDR3 bases: TGTACCAGCAGTGCCGTAGCGGGATGGGTAAACAATGGACAGTTCTTC. Supplemented by reference TRBV14 and TRBJ2-1, the full variable domain reads EAGVTQFPSHSVIEKGQTVTLRCDPISGHDNLYWYRRVMGKEIKFLLHFVKESKQDESGMPNNRFLAERTGGTYSTLKVQPAELEDSGVYFCTSSAVAGWVNNGQFFGPGTRLTVL.